In its sample, the clone carrying this TCR beta chain was seen many times. Its antigen remains unknown. Gene names denote mouse genes. The read ends 4 residues before the CDR3 terminus; that terminus is restored from the germline J gene. The data are from a study of CD8+ T cells in alopecia areata. Background on the study: Spontaneous alopecia affected the roughly 6-13-month-old C3H/HeJ graft donors, whose skin was transplanted to roughly 7-10-week-old female C3H/HeJ mice.

Study results and limitations: Scalp sequencing also captures normal skin's resident alphabeta T cells. Shared TCR sequences were less clear between patients than in mice, possibly partly from HLA diversity. Normal scalp had lower clonality than lesional scalp, with alopecia totalis/universalis lesions showing this most strongly.

Reverse transcription of extracted RNA yielded cDNA, which provided the sequencing template. Data came from immunoSEQ multiplex PCR; TCRdb stores just in-frame clones and leaves some out. The sample shows 20,000 or so clones, none of them appearing just once. The sorting of pooled cutaneous lymph node cells relied on CD4, CD8alpha, NKG2D, NKG2ACE and other markers. This CDR3 comprises 11 residues. CDR1 is NNHDY, CDR2 SYVADS, per germline. This sequence joins TRBV13-3 and TRBJ1-1; D may be TRBD1 (6 bases). Sequencing was carried out using CD8+ T cells sorted from a lymph node. This receptor was identified in a C3H/HeJ mouse with alopecia areata. MHC haplotype: H2-k. The CDR3 region is CASSTGQEVFF. CDR3 DNA (partial): TGTGCCAGCAGTACGGGACAA.